This record concerns one T cell receptor beta chain sequence. A second PCR of roughly 6 to 12 cycles used a sample-barcoded 5' primer and a J-beta primer mix. At least 2.5 million CDR3-containing paired-end reads were obtained per sample. TCRdb re-called the 5' RACE reads through MiXCR, storing one row per CDR3 protein. The sample yields about 1.1 million distinct CDR3 sequences, 35% to 40% seen once. The data belong to a study of blood T cells in healthy people across ages. CDR1 and CDR2 from the germline V gene are SGHAT and FQNNGV. The CDR3 runs 16 residues. Trimming took 3 bases from V and 4 from J, leaving 18 bases between them.

Sequenced material: blood. The receptor comes from a man aged 18 to 35 in good health. The chain couples TRBV11-2 to TRBJ2-5, with D possibly TRBD1 on 5 matching bases. In DNA, the CDR3 is TGTGCCAGCAGCTTCCAGGGCCAGGAAGTTACAGAGACCCAGTACTTC. Its translation is CASSFQGQEVTETQYF.